Each of the 10 T cell receptor beta chains below was sequenced from the same sample in a study of blood T cell repertoires in COVID-19. Sequencing used immunoSEQ multiplex PCR; TCRdb keeps in-frame clones, though not all of them. The table lists 30,000 to 45,000 clones, around four fifths of them singletons. Sequencing was done on a sample of peripheral blood. These receptors were obtained from a man aged 55-75 years with acute or convalescent COVID-19.

The J gene is TRBJ1-2, the V gene TRBV6-5; tentatively, D is TRBD1 (5 bases). CDR3 length: 16 residues. Trimming took 0 bases from V and 4 from J, leaving 15 bases between them. Germline V gene data show CDR1 as MNHEY and CDR2 as SVGAGI. The CDR3 reads CASSYSPQTDIYGYTF. CDR3 nucleotide sequence: TGTGCCAGCAGTTACTCACCCCAGACAGACATCTATGGCTACACCTTC.

This rearrangement joins TRBV7-2 to TRBJ2-5; maybe TRBD2 (5 bases). Trimming removed 3 bases at V and 6 bases at J, with 11 bases between. CDR3 length equals 13 residues. The germline V gene has CDR1 SGHTA and CDR2 FQGNSA. The CDR3 DNA reads TGTGCCAGCAGCTTCAGTGGGAGCCAGACCCAGTACTTC. Protein product: CASSFSGSQTQYF.

The chain is built from TRBV3-1 (or the pseudogene TRBV3-2) and TRBJ2-1; D perhaps matches TRBD1 (5 bases). Germline lookup yields CDR1 LGHDT and CDR2 YNNKEL (reference sequence). V was pared by 6 bases and J by 3 bases, with 15 bases between. The CDR3 has 15 amino acids. CDR3 sequence (DNA): TGTGCCAGCAGTGTTCTGGGGCCTCTCTACAATGAGCAGTTCTTC. Amino acid sequence: CASSVLGPLYNEQFF.

The chain carries TRBV12-3 or TRBV12-4 and TRBJ2-7, with D tentatively TRBD1 (6 bases). V was trimmed by 4 bases and J by 5 bases, leaving 6 bases between them. This CDR3 spans 11 amino acids. The CDR3 coding sequence is TGTGCCAGCAGTTACAGGGACGAGCAGTACTTC. It codes for CASSYRDEQYF.

This chain connects TRBV28 to TRBJ1-5, with a possible D match to TRBD1 (6 bases). V dropped 5 bases and J dropped 6 bases, with 17 bases sitting between them. Per germline, CDR1 MDHEN and CDR2 SYDVKM. The CDR3 covers 15 residues. The CDR3 here is CASSPMDSPSQPQHF. The CDR3 DNA follows: TGTGCCAGCAGTCCTATGGACAGCCCCTCTCAGCCCCAGCATTTT. Drawing the rest from reference TRBV28 and TRBJ1-5, the complete variable domain is DVKVTQSSRYLVKRTGEKVFLECVQDMDHENMFWYRQDPGLGLRLIYFSYDVKMKEKGDIPEGYSVSREKKERFSLILESASTNQTSMYLCASSPMDSPSQPQHFGDGTRLSIL.

This chain uses TRBV11-2 with TRBJ2-7; 10 bases agree with TRBD1. The length of the CDR3 is 15 residues. The ends lost 4 bases at V and 2 bases at J; junction bases unmatched: 5. Germline V gives CDR1 SGHAT, CDR2 FQNNGV. The CDR3, as DNA: TGTGCCAGCAGCTCGTTGGGGACAGGGGCCTACGAGCAGTACTTC. It specifies CASSSLGTGAYEQYF. Variable domain in full (rest from reference TRBV11-2 and TRBJ2-7): EAGVAQSPRYKIIEKRQSVAFWCNPISGHATLYWYQQILGQGPKLLIQFQNNGVVDDSQLPKDRFSAERLKGVDSTLKIQPAKLEDSAVYLCASSSLGTGAYEQYFGPGTRLTVT.

The chain links TRBV6-1 to TRBJ2-3, with D unclear. Germline V gives CDR1 MNHNS, CDR2 SASEGT. The ends were cut back, 2 bases at V and 0 bases at J, with 6 bases in the middle. The CDR3 has 14 residues. The CDR3 nucleotides are TGTGCCAGCAGTGAAACTCATAGCACAGATACGCAGTATTTT. Its protein product is CASSETHSTDTQYF.

This chain connects TRBV7-2 to TRBJ2-1, with 10 bases matching TRBD2. Germline-derived CDR1 and CDR2 are SGHTA and FQGNSA. This CDR3 has 15 amino acids. V gave up 1 base and J gave up 4 bases; unmatched junction bases: 1. The DNA for the CDR3 is TGTGCCAGCAGCTTAGTAGCGGGAGGTTACAATGAGCAGTTCTTC. Amino acids: CASSLVAGGYNEQFF. Drawing the rest from reference TRBV7-2 and TRBJ2-1, the complete variable domain is GAGVSQSPSNKVTEKGKDVELRCDPISGHTALYWYRQSLGQGLEFLIYFQGNSAPDKSGLPSDRFSAERTGGSVSTLTIQRTQQEDSAVYLCASSLVAGGYNEQFFGPGTRLTVL.

The CDR3 reads CATSDPWAGRETQYF. CDR3 bases: TGTGCCACCAGTGATCCGTGGGCCGGAAGAGAGACCCAGTACTTC. The chain uses TRBV24-1 and TRBJ2-5; the D is unclear. The CDR3 totals 15 residues. V was trimmed by 3 bases and J by 4 bases, leaving 14 bases between them. Germline values: CDR1 KGHDR, CDR2 SFDVKD.

This clone appeared once. The chain links TRBV9 to TRBJ2-3; TRBD1 agrees at 7 bases. V shed 2 bases and J 4 bases; nucleotides not matched to a gene: 4. Germline V gene sequence: CDR1 SGDLS, CDR2 YYNGEE. The CDR3 consists of 14 residues. CDR3 residues: CASSVDRVADTQYF. For the CDR3, the DNA is TGTGCCAGCAGCGTCGACAGGGTTGCAGATACGCAGTATTTT.